Listed below are T cell receptor beta chains from one sample, sequenced in a study of early stage breast cancer tumors. Using immunoSEQ multiplex PCR, the repertoire was profiled, and TCRdb retains in-frame clones only, with some absent. The table has around 28,000 clones, about three fifths seen once. The material sequenced was breast tumor tissue. All receptors derive from a person aged 45-60 years with breast cancer. The CDR3 runs from the conserved cysteine through the conserved F or W. A D gene is named only where the DNA matches it firmly. Expanded clones are given a class, and other clones once, few, many or no size at all.

clone_size: NA; j_call: TRBJ1-1; v_call: TRBV25-1; d_call: NA; cdr3_nt: TGTGCCAGCAGTGAACAGGAAATGAACACTGAAGCTTTCTTT; cdr3_aa: CASSEQEMNTEAFF
clone_size: few; j_call: TRBJ1-2; v_call: TRBV5-4; d_call: TRBD1; cdr3_nt: TGTGCCAGCAGCTTAGACAGGGAGGGCGGCTACACCTTC; cdr3_aa: CASSLDREGGYTF
clone_size: once; j_call: TRBJ2-7; v_call: TRBV5-6; d_call: TRBD1; cdr3_nt: TGTGCCAGCAGCTTGAGGGGACAGGGCACCTACGAGCAGTACTTC; cdr3_aa: CASSLRGQGTYEQYF
clone_size: few; j_call: TRBJ1-2; v_call: TRBV20-1; d_call: NA; cdr3_nt: TGCAGTGCTATATCCTATGGCTACACCTTC; cdr3_aa: CSAISYGYTF
clone_size: NA; j_call: TRBJ2-3; v_call: TRBV6-6; d_call: NA; cdr3_nt: TGTGCCATACTAGCCTATGGGGATACGCAGTATTTT; cdr3_aa: CAILAYGDTQYF
clone_size: NA; j_call: TRBJ2-3; v_call: TRBV4-2; d_call: NA; cdr3_nt: TGTGCCAGCAGCCTCGGTAACGAGAGGACAGATACGCAGTATTTT; cdr3_aa: CASSLGNERTDTQYF
clone_size: NA; j_call: TRBJ2-3; v_call: TRBV10-3; d_call: TRBD2; cdr3_nt: TGTGCCATCAGTGCGGGACTAGCGGGGGGCACAGATACGCAGTATTTT; cdr3_aa: CAISAGLAGGTDTQYF
clone_size: few; j_call: TRBJ2-2; v_call: TRBV4-1; d_call: TRBD1; cdr3_nt: TGCGCCAGCAGCCAAGAAAACAGGGGGACCGGGGAGCTGTTTTTT; cdr3_aa: CASSQENRGTGELFF
clone_size: few; j_call: TRBJ2-5; v_call: TRBV11-1; d_call: NA; cdr3_nt: TGTGCCAGCAGCCATACCCATCGACAGGTCCAGACCCAGTACTTC; cdr3_aa: CASSHTHRQVQTQYF
clone_size: NA; j_call: TRBJ2-2; v_call: TRBV11-3; d_call: NA; cdr3_nt: TGTGCCAGCAGCTCCGGGACCATGGCGAACACCGGGGAGCTGTTTTTT; cdr3_aa: CASSSGTMANTGELFF
clone_size: NA; j_call: TRBJ2-7; v_call: TRBV6-5; d_call: NA; cdr3_nt: TGTGCCAGCAGTTCGACTCTCTCCTACGAGCAGTACTTC; cdr3_aa: CASSSTLSYEQYF
clone_size: NA; j_call: TRBJ1-1; v_call: TRBV7-9; d_call: NA; cdr3_nt: TGTGCCAGCAGCCAAGGAGGGTGGGCTTTCTTT; cdr3_aa: CASSQGGWAFF
clone_size: NA; j_call: TRBJ2-1; v_call: TRBV7-9; d_call: TRBD2; cdr3_nt: TGTGCCAGCAGCTTAGCACTAGCGGGAGGAGCAGCCTACAATGAGCAGTTCTTC; cdr3_aa: CASSLALAGGAAYNEQFF
clone_size: few; j_call: TRBJ1-2; v_call: TRBV10-3; d_call: NA; cdr3_nt: TGTGCCATCAGTGAGACAAACTATGGCTACACCTTC; cdr3_aa: CAISETNYGYTF
clone_size: NA; j_call: TRBJ1-1; v_call: TRBV10-2; d_call: NA; cdr3_nt: TGCGCCAGCAGTGTGGCAGGGAGGACTGAAGCTTTCTTT; cdr3_aa: CASSVAGRTEAFF
clone_size: NA; j_call: TRBJ2-3; v_call: TRBV2; d_call: TRBD1; cdr3_nt: TGTGCCAGCAGTGATTGGGACAGACCCACAGATACGCAGTATTTT; cdr3_aa: CASSDWDRPTDTQYF
clone_size: NA; j_call: TRBJ2-5; v_call: TRBV5-6; d_call: NA; cdr3_nt: TGTGCCAGCAGCTTGGAGGCAGGGTCCGGGGGCGAGACCCAGTACTTC; cdr3_aa: CASSLEAGSGGETQYF
clone_size: once; j_call: TRBJ2-7; v_call: TRBV10-3; d_call: NA; cdr3_nt: TGTGCCATCAGTGGGGGAGAAGGACCGACCTCCTACGAGCAGTACTTC; cdr3_aa: CAISGGEGPTSYEQYF
clone_size: NA; j_call: TRBJ2-2; v_call: TRBV4-2; d_call: TRBD2; cdr3_nt: TGTGCCAGCAGCCACCCTAGCGGGAGGCCCAGCACCGGGGAGCTGTTTTTT; cdr3_aa: CASSHPSGRPSTGELFF
clone_size: NA; j_call: TRBJ2-2; v_call: TRBV7-3; d_call: NA; cdr3_nt: TGTGCCAGCAGCTTAGAGCCGGCCCGGGCTTCCGGGGAGCTGTTTTTT; cdr3_aa: CASSLEPARASGELFF
clone_size: NA; j_call: TRBJ1-5; v_call: TRBV6-6; d_call: TRBD1; cdr3_nt: TGTGCCAGCAGTTACACCGGGACAGGGGGGGATCAGCCCCAGCATTTT; cdr3_aa: CASSYTGTGGDQPQHF
clone_size: few; j_call: TRBJ2-5; v_call: TRBV5-6; d_call: NA; cdr3_nt: TGTGCCAGCAGCCCTCAGGCGAGGACCCAGTACTTC; cdr3_aa: CASSPQARTQYF
clone_size: few; j_call: TRBJ2-1; v_call: TRBV15; d_call: NA; cdr3_nt: TGTGCCACCAGCAGAGATAGGGGGAACTACAATGAGCAGTTCTTC; cdr3_aa: CATSRDRGNYNEQFF
clone_size: once; j_call: TRBJ2-1; v_call: TRBV27; d_call: TRBD2; cdr3_nt: TGTGCCAGCAGTTTGCGGTCGGGACTAGCGGGAAGGGATGAGCAGTTCTTC; cdr3_aa: CASSLRSGLAGRDEQFF
clone_size: once; j_call: TRBJ1-4; v_call: TRBV6-5; d_call: NA; cdr3_nt: TGTGCCAGCCGGATGACAGTTGGCAATGAAAAACTGTTTTTT; cdr3_aa: CASRMTVGNEKLFF
clone_size: NA; j_call: TRBJ1-2; v_call: TRBV5-1; d_call: TRBD1; cdr3_nt: TGCGCCAGCAGCCCGGGACAGGGTTCGATTGGCTACACCTTC; cdr3_aa: CASSPGQGSIGYTF
clone_size: few; j_call: TRBJ2-7; v_call: TRBV18; d_call: NA; cdr3_nt: TGTGCCAGCTCACCACCGGAGAACTACGAGCAGTACTTC; cdr3_aa: CASSPPENYEQYF
clone_size: NA; j_call: TRBJ2-1; v_call: TRBV4-1; d_call: NA; cdr3_nt: TGCGCCAGCAGCCAAGGAGGAAGCTCCTACAATGAGCAGTTCTTC; cdr3_aa: CASSQGGSSYNEQFF
clone_size: NA; j_call: TRBJ2-7; v_call: TRBV7-9; d_call: TRBD2; cdr3_nt: TGTGCCAGCAGCCCTAGCGGGAGTGGCCCCCGGACGCAGTACTTC; cdr3_aa: CASSPSGSGPRTQYF
clone_size: once; j_call: TRBJ1-5; v_call: TRBV6-1; d_call: NA; cdr3_nt: TGTGCCAGCCGTGATTTGGGGGTTGGCAATCAGCCCCAGCATTTT; cdr3_aa: CASRDLGVGNQPQHF
clone_size: NA; j_call: TRBJ2-3; v_call: TRBV15; d_call: NA; cdr3_nt: TGTGCCACCAGCAGAGATACTAGGAGCACAGATACGCAGTATTTT; cdr3_aa: CATSRDTRSTDTQYF
clone_size: NA; j_call: TRBJ1-2; v_call: TRBV7-9; d_call: NA; cdr3_nt: TGTGCCAGCAAAACGACCCTGCCCTATGGCTACACCTTC; cdr3_aa: CASKTTLPYGYTF
clone_size: NA; j_call: TRBJ2-3; v_call: TRBV4-2; d_call: TRBD2; cdr3_nt: TGTGCCAGCAGCCAAGAAGGACTAGCGGGAGGGCCTAGACGCACAGATACGCAGTATTTT; cdr3_aa: CASSQEGLAGGPRRTDTQYF
clone_size: NA; j_call: TRBJ1-1; v_call: TRBV7-9; d_call: NA; cdr3_nt: TGTGCCAGCAGCTTAGCCTCAGGGATAAACACTGAAGCTTTCTTT; cdr3_aa: CASSLASGINTEAFF
clone_size: NA; j_call: TRBJ2-1; v_call: TRBV6-6; d_call: NA; cdr3_nt: TGTGCCAGCAGTTACTATGGGTATAATGAGCAGTTCTTC; cdr3_aa: CASSYYGYNEQFF
clone_size: NA; j_call: TRBJ2-1; v_call: TRBV7-2; d_call: TRBD1; cdr3_nt: TGTGCCAGCAGCTTAGCTTCACGGACAGGGATACACTACAATGAGCAGTTCTTC; cdr3_aa: CASSLASRTGIHYNEQFF
clone_size: NA; j_call: TRBJ2-5; v_call: TRBV7-2; d_call: NA; cdr3_nt: TGTGCCAGCAGCTTAGGCGCCCAAGAGACCCAGTACTTC; cdr3_aa: CASSLGAQETQYF
clone_size: NA; j_call: TRBJ2-3; v_call: TRBV9; d_call: NA; cdr3_nt: TGTGCCAGCAGCGTAGGACGACAGCCCACAGATACGCAGTATTTT; cdr3_aa: CASSVGRQPTDTQYF
clone_size: NA; j_call: TRBJ2-5; v_call: TRBV11-2; d_call: NA; cdr3_nt: TGTGCCAGCAGCTTAGAGGTCATGGGAGAGACCCAGTACTTC; cdr3_aa: CASSLEVMGETQYF
clone_size: NA; j_call: TRBJ1-5; v_call: TRBV7-9; d_call: NA; cdr3_nt: TGTGCCAGCAGCTTTGAGGGCATGAGCAATCAGCCCCAGCATTTT; cdr3_aa: CASSFEGMSNQPQHF
clone_size: few; j_call: TRBJ2-1; v_call: TRBV27; d_call: TRBD1; cdr3_nt: TGTGCCAGCAGCGCCGGGACAGGGTACAATGAGCAGTTCTTC; cdr3_aa: CASSAGTGYNEQFF